The 23 T cell receptor beta chains presented below share a single source sample, sequenced in a study of graft-versus-host responses after intestinal transplantation. Their antigens remain unidentified. Profiling relied on immunoSEQ multiplex PCR, and the TCRdb table lists in-frame clones only, not all of them. The table lists some 130,000 clones, 80% to 95% of them singletons. The sequenced sample was unstimulated CD4+ T cells sorted from spleen or lymph node cells, obtained before intestinal transplant. The origin of the receptors is a human donor who received an intestinal transplant.

The genes are TRBV6-1 and TRBJ1-4; tentative D call: TRBD1 (6 bases). The germline V gene has CDR1 MNHNS and CDR2 SASEGT. This CDR3 region has 14 residues. With 8 bases removed from V and 2 bases from J, the gap between germline ends came to 12 bases. CDR3 sequence: CASDVQGTNEKLFF. The DNA of the CDR3 is TGTGCCAGCGACGTCCAGGGGACTAATGAAAAACTGTTTTTT.

This sequence joins TRBV9 and TRBJ2-5; 15 positions match TRBD2. The J segment lost 2 bases and the V segment lost 0 bases, leaving 11 bases of the junction unmatched. The CDR3 runs 20 residues. Germline CDR1 is SGDLS and CDR2 is YYNGEE. The CDR3 bases are TGTGCCAGCAGCGTAGGCGGACTAGCGGGAGGGCACGGCTTACAAGAGACCCAGTACTTC. Its translation is CASSVGGLAGGHGLQETQYF. Full variable domain (missing parts from reference TRBV9 and TRBJ2-5): DSGVTQTPKHLITATGQRVTLRCSPRSGDLSVYWYQQSLDQGLQFLIQYYNGEERAKGNILERFSAQQFPDLHSELNLSSLELGDSALYFCASSVGGLAGGHGLQETQYFGPGTRLLVL.

CDR3 nucleotide sequence: TGTGCCAGCAGTAGGGACAGGGCGAACCTCTATGGCTACACCTTC. This codes for CASSRDRANLYGYTF. The V gene is TRBV6-5, the J gene TRBJ1-2, with TRBD1 matching 9 bases. Trimming at V came to 5 bases and at J to 4 bases, leaving 8 bases not matched to a gene. The CDR3 length is 15 residues. The germline CDR1 and CDR2 sequences are MNHEY and SVGAGI.

V is TRBV2 and J is TRBJ2-1, with 7 bases identical to TRBD1. V shed 6 bases and J 4 bases; nucleotides not matched to a gene: 0. Germline V CDR1 and CDR2: SNHLY, FYNNEI. The CDR3 is 12 amino acids. Here the CDR3 DNA reads TGTGCCAGCAGGGACAGGTACAATGAGCAGTTCTTC. The encoded protein is CASRDRYNEQFF.

The chain is built from TRBV18 and TRBJ1-2, with 9 bases lining up with TRBD1. This CDR3 is 16 amino acids long. Germline V gene lookup returns CDR1 KGHSH and CDR2 LQKENI. V trimming: 3 bases; J trimming: 5 bases; junction bases outside the gene matches: 10. The CDR3 nucleotides read TGTGCCAGCTCACCCCCGGGACAGGGATCAATTTATGGCTACACCTTC. This encodes CASSPPGQGSIYGYTF.

The chain is built from TRBV6-5 and TRBJ1-1, with D unresolved. Germline-derived CDR1 and CDR2 are MNHEY and SVGAGI. This CDR3 spans 14 amino acids. V dropped 4 bases and J dropped 5 bases, with 14 bases sitting between them. This CDR3 is CASSSLATGTEAFF. CDR3 nucleotides: TGTGCCAGCAGTTCCCTCGCGACGGGGACTGAAGCTTTCTTT.

This chain uses TRBV6-5 with TRBJ2-1; no definite D call. The V gene lost 2 bases and the J gene lost 4 bases, with 6 bases spanning the gap. Germline CDR1 reads MNHEY; CDR2 reads SVGAGI. This CDR3 is 13 amino acids long. The DNA of the CDR3 is TGTGCCAGCAGTTACGACGGGTACAATGAGCAGTTCTTC. Translated: CASSYDGYNEQFF.

This sequence joins TRBV10-1 and TRBJ2-7; no clear D. Trimming removed 0 bases from V and 7 bases from J, with 10 bases in between. Germline CDR1 WNHNN, CDR2 SYGVQD (reference sequence). The CDR3 length is 13 residues. The CDR3 DNA follows: TGCGCCAGCAGTGAGTCTGCCTTCCGGGAGCAGTACTTC. Translation: CASSESAFREQYF.

This clone was found a few times. The V and J genes are TRBV28 and TRBJ1-2; a weak D match, TRBD1 (5 bases). Germline lookup yields CDR1 MDHEN and CDR2 SYDVKM. Between the trimmed V and J ends, which lost 6 bases and 4 bases, there was a span of 15 bases. The CDR3 totals 14 residues. The CDR3 nucleotides are TGTGCCAGCAGGTCCCAGGGAGTCAGCTATGGCTACACCTTC. This gives the protein CASRSQGVSYGYTF.

The chain links TRBV9 to TRBJ2-7; D not certain. The CDR3 sequence is 16 residues long. Germline values: CDR1 SGDLS, CDR2 YYNGEE. V was clipped by 0 bases and J by 2 bases, with 15 bases between them. CDR3 loop: CASSVAPRTNTYEQYF. CDR3 sequence (DNA): TGTGCCAGCAGCGTAGCCCCTAGAACGAATACCTACGAGCAGTACTTC.

This sequence joins TRBV27 and TRBJ1-6, with D possibly being TRBD1 (6 bases). V was cut by 4 bases and J by 13 bases, with 8 bases left in between. From germline, CDR1 is MNHEY and CDR2 SMNVEV (reference sequence). The CDR3 consists of 11 residues. The CDR3 coding sequence is TGTGCCAGCAGTTCGAGGGGGCCCCTCCACTTT. Amino acids: CASSSRGPLHF.

The gene calls are TRBV7-3 and TRBJ2-1, with no clear D. This CDR3 has 16 amino acids. Germline V gives CDR1 SGHTA, CDR2 FQGTGA. Trimming took 0 bases from V and 4 from J, leaving 13 bases between them. The DNA of the CDR3 is TGTGCCAGCAGCTTAACCCCTGGTTTGGTATACAATGAGCAGTTCTTC. Translating it yields CASSLTPGLVYNEQFF.

The CDR3 region has the DNA TGTGCCAGCAGTGTGGACAGGGGGCGGATTGGCTATGGCTACACCTTC. Amino acid sequence: CASSVDRGRIGYGYTF. The V and J genes are TRBV2 and TRBJ1-2; 11 bases fit TRBD1. The CDR3 runs 16 residues. In germline, CDR1 is SNHLY, CDR2 FYNNEI. After removal of 4 bases from V and 4 bases from J, the junction contained 8 bases not matched to a gene.

In DNA, the CDR3 is TGTGCCAGCAGCTCCCTCCAAATACAGGGGGTAAACAATGAGCAGTTCTTC. Its protein is CASSSLQIQGVNNEQFF. The chain links TRBV7-9 to TRBJ2-1; TRBD1 matches 8 bases. CDR3 length equals 17 residues. The germline gives CDR1 SEHNR, CDR2 FQNEAQ (reference sequence). V lost 4 bases, J lost 5 bases, and 13 bases stayed unmatched.

The chain joins TRBV5-1 to TRBJ2-1; D is possibly TRBD1 (5 bases). The V end was cut by 5 bases, the J end by 0 bases, with 12 bases between. The germline CDR1 and CDR2 sequences are SGHRS and YFSETQ. The CDR3 contains 15 residues. CDR3 region: CASRLGDSSYNEQFF. The CDR3 DNA sequence: TGCGCCAGCAGGTTAGGAGACAGCTCCTACAATGAGCAGTTCTTC.

The J gene is TRBJ1-2, the V gene TRBV19; D remains unclear. Trimming stripped 7 bases from V and 8 bases from J, with 11 bases between. CDR1 is LNHDA, CDR2 SQIVND, per germline (reference sequence). This CDR3 spans 11 amino acids. CDR3 bases: TGTGCCAGTAACGGAGCGGACGGCTACACCTTC. Translation gives CASNGADGYTF. Looking up the rest from reference TRBV19 and TRBJ1-2 gives the full variable domain: DGGITQSPKYLFRKEGQNVTLSCEQNLNHDAMYWYRQDPGQGLRLIYYSQIVNDFQKGDIAEGYSVSREKKESFPLTVTSAQKNPTAFYLCASNGADGYTFGSGTRLTVV.

The gene calls are TRBV6-5 and TRBJ2-6, with no clear D. V was shortened by 5 bases and J by 4 bases, with 9 bases between the two germline ends. Germline V gene lookup returns CDR1 MNHEY and CDR2 SVGAGI. The CDR3 runs 14 residues. CDR3 coding DNA: TGTGCCAGCAGTGACTGGGGAGGGGCCAACGTCCTGACTTTC. Its protein is CASSDWGGANVLTF.

V and J are TRBV25-1 and TRBJ2-7, with D possibly being TRBD2 (5 bases). V lost 1 base and J 3 bases, leaving 10 bases between the germline ends. Germline CDR1 is MGHDK and CDR2 is SYGVNS. The CDR3 is 14 residues long. The CDR3: CASSESARVYEQYF. The CDR3 bases are TGTGCCAGCAGTGAATCTGCGAGGGTCTACGAGCAGTACTTC.

The rearrangement joins TRBV28 to TRBJ1-2, with D perhaps TRBD1 (5 bases). Germline V CDR1 and CDR2: MDHEN, SYDVKM. V lost 6 bases and J lost 7, with 21 bases in between. This CDR3 comprises 15 residues. This CDR3 is CASSNRDRRTAGYTF. In nucleotides, the CDR3 is TGTGCCAGCAGCAACCGGGACCGCCGAACCGCTGGCTACACCTTC.

In DNA, the CDR3 is TGTGCCAGCATAGCAGGGACACAAGAGACCCAGTACTTC. This encodes CASIAGTQETQYF. The rearrangement links TRBV21-1 to TRBJ2-5; the listed D gene, TRBD1, was not tested against the DNA. TRBV21-1 is a recognized pseudogene. The length of the CDR3 is 13 residues.

V and J are TRBV6-5 and TRBJ2-3; D is perhaps TRBD1 (5 bases). Deletions cut 0 bases from V and 0 bases from J, with 10 bases between. The CDR3 extends over 16 amino acids. Germline values: CDR1 MNHEY, CDR2 SVGAGI. DNA for the CDR3: TGTGCCAGCAGTTACTCTTCAGGGATTAGCACAGATACGCAGTATTTT. It specifies CASSYSSGISTDTQYF.

The chain combines TRBV6-1 with TRBJ2-1; D perhaps matches TRBD1 (5 bases). CDR1 and CDR2 from the germline V gene are MNHNS and SASEGT. The CDR3 consists of 14 residues. V shed 7 bases and J shed 9 bases, with 19 bases lying between them. CDR3 in DNA: TGTGCCAGCACAGGGCAGTTAGGTCAAGGTGAGCAGTTCTTC. Protein product: CASTGQLGQGEQFF.

The rearrangement links TRBV6-1 to TRBJ2-3; no clear D. V lost 3 bases and J lost 0, with 7 bases in between. The CDR3 sequence is 14 residues long. Germline CDR1 and CDR2: MNHNS and SASEGT. CDR3: CASSDTLSTDTQYF. CDR3 nucleotide sequence: TGTGCCAGCAGTGACACACTTAGCACAGATACGCAGTATTTT.